Following are 30 T cell receptor beta chains from one sample sequenced in a study of T cell responses to AZD1222 COVID-19 vaccine. Profiling relied on immunoSEQ multiplex PCR, and the TCRdb table lists in-frame clones only, not all of them. The table shows about 24,000 clones, with about 88% occurring only once. This specimen was peripheral blood, taken 28 days after the second AZD1222 dose. These receptors came from an adult who received the AZD1222 COVID-19 vaccine.

The chain has TRBV12-5 and TRBJ2-2; a weak D match, TRBD2 (7 bases). V was trimmed by 1 base and J by 6 bases, leaving 18 bases between them. The CDR3 spans 17 residues. The germline CDR1 and CDR2 sequences are LGHNT and FRNRAP. CDR3 DNA: TGTGCTAGTGGTTTGGCGGCCGGCGGGGGCGAGGCCGGGGAGCTGTTTTTT. Translating it yields CASGLAAGGGEAGELFF.

The chain's CDR3 is CASSDGLAGGDTQYF. As DNA, the CDR3 is TGTGCCAGCAGCGATGGACTAGCGGGGGGAGATACGCAGTATTTT. The chain recombines TRBV9 with TRBJ2-3; TRBD2 matches at 14 bases. With 3 bases clipped from V and 5 bases from J, the junction kept 2 bases outside the gene matches. Germline V gene lookup returns CDR1 SGDLS and CDR2 YYNGEE. This CDR3 region has 15 residues.

V is TRBV7-2 and J is TRBJ1-1, with 9 positions matching TRBD1. CDR1 is SGHTA, CDR2 FQGNSA, per germline. There are 14 residues in the CDR3. Trimming removed 5 bases from V and 8 bases from J; junction bases left unmatched: 9. CDR3 bases: TGTGCCAGCAGCACGGGGACAGGGTCTTTAGAAGCTTTCTTT. Encoded protein: CASSTGTGSLEAFF.

The gene calls are TRBV4-1 and TRBJ2-5; 11 bases align to TRBD2. The CDR3 length is 16 residues. Trimming took 4 bases from V and 2 from J; bases not matched to a gene: 6. The germline CDR1 and CDR2 sequences are MGHRA and YSYEKL. The DNA for the CDR3 is TGCGCCAGCAGCCCTCTAGCGGGGGGCTATCAAGAGACCCAGTACTTC. Amino acid sequence: CASSPLAGGYQETQYF.

The chain recombines TRBV5-1 with TRBJ1-2, with a possible D match to TRBD1 (5 bases). Germline CDR1 reads SGHRS; CDR2 reads YFSETQ. There are 15 residues in the CDR3. Trimming stripped 3 bases from V and 4 bases from J, with 16 bases between. DNA for the CDR3: TGCGCCAGCAGCTCAAACGCGCGGGGGAGCTATGGCTACACCTTC. Its translation is CASSSNARGSYGYTF.

This chain uses TRBV5-5 with TRBJ1-2; D is ambiguous. The V and J ends lost 0 bases and 2 bases respectively, with 5 bases between them. CDR1 and CDR2 from the germline V gene are SGHKS and YYEKEE (reference sequence). This CDR3 region has 13 residues. The CDR3 region has the DNA TGTGCCAGCAGCTTGGGAATCAACTATGGCTACACCTTC. Its protein is CASSLGINYGYTF.

The CDR3 reads CASSPQDTRSGNTIYF. CDR3 bases: TGTGCCAGCAGCCCCCAGGACACCCGCTCTGGAAACACCATATATTTT. This chain uses TRBV9 with TRBJ1-3; tentative D call: TRBD1 (5 bases). The V end lost 4 bases, the J end lost 0 bases, and 14 bases lay between the germline ends. This CDR3 region has 16 residues. From germline, CDR1 is SGDLS and CDR2 YYNGEE.

The chain uses TRBV5-1 and TRBJ1-1, with 9 bases matching TRBD1. This CDR3 has 14 residues. The V gene's germline CDR1 is SGHRS and CDR2 YFSETQ. V shed 4 bases and J 6 bases; nucleotides not matched to a gene: 7. CDR3 in amino acids: CASSGGQGWAEAFF. CDR3 DNA: TGCGCCAGCAGCGGGGGACAGGGTTGGGCTGAAGCTTTCTTT. Combining the CDR3 with reference TRBV5-1 and TRBJ1-1 gives the whole variable domain KAGVTQTPRYLIKTRGQQVTLSCSPISGHRSVSWYQQTPGQGLQFLFEYFSETQRNKGNFPGRFSGRQFSNSRSEMNVSTLELGDSALYLCASSGGQGWAEAFFGQGTRLTVV.

The rearrangement joins TRBV5-6 to TRBJ1-1; D not resolved. CDR3 length: 15 amino acids. Trimming took off 0 bases at V and 6 bases at J, with 15 bases between the two ends. CDR1 and CDR2 (germline): SGHDT, YYEEEE. This CDR3 is CASSLATARWAEAFF. The CDR3 DNA follows: TGTGCCAGCAGCTTGGCCACCGCCCGGTGGGCTGAAGCTTTCTTT.

The chain recombines TRBV15 with TRBJ1-3; possible D gene TRBD1, 6 bases. The CDR3 extends over 13 amino acids. Per the germline V gene, CDR1 is LNHNV and CDR2 is YYDKDF (reference sequence). With 3 bases removed from V and 3 bases from J, the gap between germline ends came to 6 bases. CDR3 DNA: TGTGCCACCAGCAGCAGGGGTGGAAACACCATATATTTT. Its protein product is CATSSRGGNTIYF.

Points on this clone: Different DNA sequences within this sample yield the same CDR3. The chain uses TRBV18 and TRBJ1-3, with a tentative D call TRBD1 (5 bases). CDR1 KGHSH and CDR2 LQKENI come from the germline V gene. The CDR3 sequence is 14 residues long. V was cut by 3 bases and J by 4 bases, with 10 bases left in between. Here the CDR3 reads CASSPGTSGNTIYF. The CDR3, as DNA: TGTGCCAGCTCACCCGGGACGTCCGGAAACACCATATATTTT.

The chain links TRBV4-1 to TRBJ2-1; a weak D match, TRBD2 (5 bases). The CDR3 covers 18 residues. V lost 0 bases to trimming and J lost 7 bases, with 22 bases between them. Germline-derived CDR1 and CDR2 are MGHRA and YSYEKL. Written as DNA, the CDR3 is TGCGCCAGCAGCCAAGACTTTTCCGAGGGATCAGGTGGTAATGAGCAGTTCTTC. Translating gives CASSQDFSEGSGGNEQFF.

The chain couples TRBV7-2 to TRBJ1-3, with D unclear. Per the germline V gene, CDR1 is SGHTA and CDR2 is FQGNSA. The CDR3 is 14 amino acids. V shed 1 base and J shed 2 bases, with 6 bases lying between them. The CDR3 loop reads CASSLEPTGNTIYF. CDR3 in DNA: TGTGCCAGCAGCTTAGAACCGACTGGAAACACCATATATTTT.

This clone was detected only a few times. V usage is TRBV2 and J usage is TRBJ1-5, with D hard to call. From germline, CDR1 is SNHLY and CDR2 FYNNEI. The CDR3 covers 14 residues. The ends were cut back, 3 bases at V and 3 bases at J, with 9 bases in the middle. CDR3 bases: TGTGCCAGCAGTGACCGGCAGCTCAATCAGCCCCAGCATTTT. It encodes CASSDRQLNQPQHF.

The chain joins TRBV5-1 to TRBJ1-1; D gene uncertain. CDR1 is SGHRS and CDR2 is YFSETQ in the germline V gene. The CDR3 extends over 15 amino acids. The V and J ends lost 0 bases and 0 bases respectively, with 9 bases between them. CDR3 bases: TGCGCCAGCAGCTTGGACAGACCCATGAACACTGAAGCTTTCTTT. Its translation is CASSLDRPMNTEAFF. Based on the CDR3 plus reference TRBV5-1 and TRBJ1-1, the full variable domain is KAGVTQTPRYLIKTRGQQVTLSCSPISGHRSVSWYQQTPGQGLQFLFEYFSETQRNKGNFPGRFSGRQFSNSRSEMNVSTLELGDSALYLCASSLDRPMNTEAFFGQGTRLTVV.

The J gene is TRBJ1-5, the V gene TRBV6-5; D unresolved. V dropped 6 bases and J dropped 0 bases, with 6 bases sitting between them. CDR1 and CDR2 from the germline V gene are MNHEY and SVGAGI. This CDR3 spans 13 amino acids. For the CDR3, the DNA is TGTGCCAGCAGGGGGAATAGCAATCAGCCCCAGCATTTT. Its protein is CASRGNSNQPQHF.

This chain connects TRBV11-3 to TRBJ2-3; TRBD2 aligns across 8 bases. This CDR3 region has 15 residues. Germline V gives CDR1 SGHNT, CDR2 YENEEA. The ends lost 2 bases at V and 1 base at J; junction bases unmatched: 2. CDR3 sequence: CASSLSLAGTDTQYF. CDR3 DNA sequence: TGTGCCAGCAGCTTATCACTAGCGGGCACAGATACGCAGTATTTT.

The chain links TRBV5-1 to TRBJ2-2; 10 bases are a match to TRBD2. The germline gives CDR1 SGHRS, CDR2 YFSETQ. V shed 2 bases and J 0 bases; nucleotides not matched to a gene: 7. The CDR3 runs 18 residues. In nucleotides, the CDR3 is TGCGCCAGCAGCTTTGAACTAGCGGGGATGACGAACACCGGGGAGCTGTTTTTT. This codes for CASSFELAGMTNTGELFF.

This clone was detected only a few times. The V gene is TRBV28, the J gene TRBJ1-6, with D possibly matching TRBD1 (5 bases). Trimming cost V 5 bases and J 10 bases, with 15 bases left between them. The length of the CDR3 is 14 residues. Germline values: CDR1 MDHEN, CDR2 SYDVKM. CDR3 DNA: TGTGCCAGCAGTGGAGGGGCCCCATTGTCACCCCTCCACTTT. Translation: CASSGGAPLSPLHF.

The J gene is TRBJ2-2, the V gene TRBV28; D is perhaps TRBD1 or TRBD2 (6 bases each). Looked up from germline, CDR1 is MDHEN and CDR2 is SYDVKM. The V end lost 6 bases, the J end lost 5 bases, and 13 bases lay between the germline ends. The CDR3 contains 14 residues. CDR3: CASSPGGGTGELFF. The CDR3 DNA reads TGTGCCAGCAGCCCAGGAGGGGGTACCGGGGAGCTGTTTTTT.

The V gene is TRBV10-3, the J gene TRBJ2-3, with 12 bases matching TRBD2. J was trimmed by 0 bases and V by 6 bases; bases with no gene match: 7. CDR3 length: 17 amino acids. Germline CDR1 reads ENHRY; CDR2 reads SYGVKD. The CDR3 DNA reads as TGTGCCATCAGCTTGACCGGGACTAGCGGGAGCACAGATACGCAGTATTTT. This sequence encodes CAISLTGTSGSTDTQYF.

The V and J genes are TRBV5-1 and TRBJ2-5; 11 bases agree with TRBD1. J was trimmed by 0 bases and V by 4 bases; bases with no gene match: 5. The CDR3 is 16 residues long. The V gene's germline CDR1 is SGHRS and CDR2 YFSETQ. This CDR3 reads CASSPGTGGYQETQYF. The CDR3 nucleotides are TGCGCCAGCAGCCCGGGGACAGGGGGTTACCAAGAGACCCAGTACTTC.

The chain couples TRBV2 to TRBJ1-5; D uncertain. The germline V and J ends were trimmed by 7 bases and 4 bases, with 11 bases remaining between them. The V gene's germline CDR1 is SNHLY and CDR2 FYNNEI. This CDR3 has 13 residues. CDR3 protein: CASTGQSNQPQHF. The CDR3 bases are TGTGCCAGCACCGGCCAGTCAAATCAGCCCCAGCATTTT.

In its sample, this clone was seen a few times. V and J are TRBV9 and TRBJ2-1; weak D call: TRBD2 (6 bases). CDR1 and CDR2 from the germline V gene are SGDLS and YYNGEE. The CDR3 contains 15 residues. Trimming removed 0 bases at V and 2 bases at J, with 9 bases between. CDR3 sequence: CASSVAGDTYNEQFF. For the CDR3, the DNA is TGTGCCAGCAGCGTAGCGGGGGATACCTACAATGAGCAGTTCTTC. Full variable domain (remainder filled in from reference TRBV9 and TRBJ2-1): DSGVTQTPKHLITATGQRVTLRCSPRSGDLSVYWYQQSLDQGLQFLIQYYNGEERAKGNILERFSAQQFPDLHSELNLSSLELGDSALYFCASSVAGDTYNEQFFGPGTRLTVL.

The chain has TRBV5-1 and TRBJ1-6, with D perhaps TRBD1 (5 bases). V was cut by 4 bases and J by 4 bases, with 12 bases left in between. This CDR3 is built from 15 residues. Germline-derived CDR1 and CDR2 are SGHRS and YFSETQ. The CDR3 DNA reads TGCGCCAGCAGCAGGCAGGGAGATTATAATTCACCCCTCCACTTT. It is translated as CASSRQGDYNSPLHF.

In this sample, this clone turned up a few times. The chain employs TRBV19 and TRBJ2-1; D gene uncertain. CDR3 length: 13 amino acids. In germline, CDR1 is LNHDA, CDR2 SQIVND (reference sequence). Trimming pared 1 base from V and 4 bases from J, leaving 5 bases between. DNA of the CDR3: TGTGCCAGTAGTATAGGCTCTTACAATGAGCAGTTCTTC. It codes for CASSIGSYNEQFF.

J is TRBJ2-3 and V is TRBV19; D is possibly TRBD1 (6 bases). The germline V gene encodes CDR1 LNHDA and CDR2 SQIVND (reference sequence). V lost 7 bases and J 0 bases, leaving 17 bases between the germline ends. This CDR3 is built from 16 residues. The CDR3 protein is CASTLGRGVSTDTQYF. The CDR3, as DNA: TGTGCCAGTACCCTCGGCAGGGGCGTTAGCACAGATACGCAGTATTTT.

The chain employs TRBV5-1 and TRBJ1-4; D not certain. With 0 bases removed from V and 0 bases from J, the gap between germline ends came to 3 bases. Germline CDR1 is SGHRS and CDR2 is YFSETQ. This CDR3 comprises 14 residues. CDR3 nucleotides: TGCGCCAGCAGCTTGGACACAACTAATGAAAAACTGTTTTTT. Amino acid sequence: CASSLDTTNEKLFF. Complete variable domain (other parts from reference TRBV5-1 and TRBJ1-4): KAGVTQTPRYLIKTRGQQVTLSCSPISGHRSVSWYQQTPGQGLQFLFEYFSETQRNKGNFPGRFSGRQFSNSRSEMNVSTLELGDSALYLCASSLDTTNEKLFFGSGTQLSVL.

A single count supports this clone. The chain is built from TRBV5-1 and TRBJ2-5, with D possibly TRBD1 on 6 matching bases. The germline V gene encodes CDR1 SGHRS and CDR2 YFSETQ. The length of the CDR3 is 16 residues. Deletions cut 0 bases from V and 0 bases from J, with 12 bases between. The CDR3 DNA sequence: TGCGCCAGCAGCTTGGAGTTTGCAGGGGACCAAGAGACCCAGTACTTC. As protein: CASSLEFAGDQETQYF. Full variable domain (remainder filled in from reference TRBV5-1 and TRBJ2-5): KAGVTQTPRYLIKTRGQQVTLSCSPISGHRSVSWYQQTPGQGLQFLFEYFSETQRNKGNFPGRFSGRQFSNSRSEMNVSTLELGDSALYLCASSLEFAGDQETQYFGPGTRLLVL.

V and J are TRBV20-1 and TRBJ1-5, with D tentatively TRBD1 (5 bases). V lost 3 bases and J lost 0, with 18 bases in between. The CDR3 is 17 residues long. CDR1 and CDR2 (germline): DFQATT, SNEGSKA (reference sequence). For the CDR3, the DNA is TGCAGTGCTAGTGATCCGGGACGGGTATATAGCAATCAGCCCCAGCATTTT. This codes for CSASDPGRVYSNQPQHF.